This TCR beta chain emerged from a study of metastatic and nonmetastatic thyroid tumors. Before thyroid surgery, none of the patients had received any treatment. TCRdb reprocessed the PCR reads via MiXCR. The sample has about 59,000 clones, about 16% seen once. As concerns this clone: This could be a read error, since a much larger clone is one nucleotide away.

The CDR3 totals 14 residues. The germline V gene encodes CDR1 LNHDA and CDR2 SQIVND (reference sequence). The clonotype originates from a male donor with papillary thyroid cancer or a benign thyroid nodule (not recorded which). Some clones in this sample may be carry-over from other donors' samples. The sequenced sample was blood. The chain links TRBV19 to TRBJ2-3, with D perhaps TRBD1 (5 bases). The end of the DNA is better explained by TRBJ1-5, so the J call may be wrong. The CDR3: CASSTGVSPDTQHF. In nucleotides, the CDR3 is TGTGCCAGTAGCACGGGGGTCTCCCCAGATACGCAGCATTTT.